The entry that follows covers one T cell receptor (beta chain) sequence. A single count supports this clone. No antigen is known for it. The record has no base qualities; no much larger clone is one base away. Genomic DNA was the input for TRB sequencing, which was run either with the immunoSEQ assay at survey resolution or with the hsTCRB kit. The original pipeline was this. Initial read processing used immunoSEQ software, and repertoire analyses used the LymphoSeq R package. Clonality was computed as 1 minus normalized Shannon entropy, and a Gini coefficient was also calculated for each TRB dataset. To infer phenotypes in unsorted samples, TRB sequences from sorted subsets of the recipient or donor were mapped onto the unsorted samples of the same recipient. Sourced from immuneACCESS, this table was stored by TCRdb with only in-frame sequences that have V and J called. A share of the clones is absent; for the studies checked, an unresolved V gene accounts for under half, and the remainder has no known explanation. V and J calls and clone size are those listed in that table; D and trimming were worked out from the DNA. In this sample the table shows some 10,000 clones, about 89% of which occur a single time. Together, the top ten hold 27% of the sample.

This entry belongs to a study of T cells after posttransplantation cyclophosphamide (TCRdb year 2016). General notes on the study: Using TRB sequencing, the study followed how the T cell repertoire reconstituted after myeloablative bone marrow transplantation in which posttransplantation cyclophosphamide served as GVHD prophylaxis. Antigen receptor sequencing covered samples from approximately 32 PTCy-treated patients and approximately 17 of their related bone marrow donors. Blood from all 35 or so PTCy patients who had 1-year posttransplant specimens underwent TRB sequencing. In 3 patients, TRB sequencing was also performed on up to 3 more blood samples taken 2 to 5.2 years after transplant, and in 4 patients, pretransplant blood was also TRB-sequenced. Because TRA and TRB clonality correlated tightly in 8 to 10 samples, the subsequent TCR analyses were limited to TRB only. Public TRB sequences were queried against a database of over 3,000 sequences associated with responses to pathogens, tumor antigens, self-antigens and alloantigens.

Spanning cysteine to phenylalanine, the CDR3 consists of 17 amino acids. Only CDR3 DNA remains: 51 bases, in frame from the first base. V lost 0 bases and J lost 3 bases, and the count of bases not matched to a germline gene is 9. As encoded in the germline V gene (reference sequence), CDR1 is SGHKS while CDR2 is YYEKEE. Interpreted using the paper, the treatment or condition label stands for: high-dose cyclophosphamide on days +3 and +4 as single-agent GVHD prophylaxis. For conditioning, the PTCy patients got busulfan and fludarabine, then a related or unrelated marrow graft, followed by cyclophosphamide on days +3 and +4. PTCy-treated patients were drawn from a prospective multi-institutional clinical trial. Peripheral blood and bone marrow mononuclear cells were isolated by Ficoll-Hypaque density centrifugation and cryopreserved. FACS on a FACSAria II was used to sort CD4+ and CD8+ T cells, including the naive and memory subsets.

Summary of the overall study and its limitations: Donor-recipient similarity was low at 1-2 months but rose over the first year, and later blood repertoires were often dominated by donor CD8+ memory clones. Across 45 patients, recipient CMV seropositivity and CMV reactivation were highly associated with TRB clonality; PTCy diversity was similar to CNI/methotrexate controls. The TRB repertoires of T cells infiltrating skin or GI tract showed only limited overlap with the TRB repertoires of T cells in blood.

Sequences were derived from CD4+ T cells sorted from PBMCs, sampled after allogeneic stem cell transplant with posttransplant cyclophosphamide. This TCR was sampled from a male patient in his thirties who received an allogeneic stem cell transplant from a related donor, was CMV-positive, and had acute GVHD only. Following a transplant, some T lymphocytes may have been derived from the graft donor. The rearranged segments are TRBV5-5 and TRBJ2-1; a stretch of 7 junction bases matches TRBD2. Here the CDR3 is given as CASSLDPAGGGYNEQFF. The DNA sequence is TGTGCCAGCAGCTTGGACCCCGCTGGCGGGGGCTACAATGAGCAGTTCTTC.